The 9 T cell receptor beta chains reported below all come from one sample, sequenced in a study of CD8+ T cells in alopecia areata. In each case, RNA was isolated and then reverse transcribed into cDNA as the sequencing template. Clones were read by immunoSEQ multiplex PCR, and TCRdb kept only the in-frame ones, dropping some. This sample has over 150,000 clones, with over 45% found just once. Treatment here: oral pan-JAK inhibitor, 5-10 mg twice daily. The sample consisted of CD4+ T cells sorted from blood, taken at week 24, from a patient treated with tofacitinib. The receptor set was obtained from a human donor with alopecia areata.

The chain uses TRBV6-1 and TRBJ2-7; 10 bases align to TRBD1. This CDR3 region has 13 residues. V was clipped by 4 bases and J by 6 bases; unmatched bases: 3. Germline CDR1 is MNHNS and CDR2 is SASEGT. CDR3 DNA sequence: TGTGCCAGCAGTGGGGACAGGGGTTTCGAGCAGTACTTC. Protein product: CASSGDRGFEQYF.

The V gene is TRBV4-1, the J gene TRBJ2-2, with D tentatively TRBD1 or TRBD2 (6 bases each). Trimming shortened V by 8 bases and J by 4 bases, and 11 bases separated the two germline ends. This CDR3 is built from 13 residues. Looked up from germline, CDR1 is MGHRA and CDR2 is YSYEKL. The CDR3 loop is CASGGLSTGELFF. In nucleotides, the CDR3 is TGCGCCAGCGGGGGGCTGAGCACCGGGGAGCTGTTTTTT.

The V gene is TRBV5-1, the J gene TRBJ1-2; 7 nucleotides line up with TRBD1. CDR3 size: 14 residues. V dropped 4 bases and J dropped 2; count of bases not matched to a gene: 5. Germline V gene lookup returns CDR1 SGHRS and CDR2 YFSETQ. The CDR3 nucleotides read TGCGCCAGCAGCCTCGACAGGGAAAACTATGGCTACACCTTC. Translation: CASSLDRENYGYTF. Drawing the rest from reference TRBV5-1 and TRBJ1-2, the complete variable domain is KAGVTQTPRYLIKTRGQQVTLSCSPISGHRSVSWYQQTPGQGLQFLFEYFSETQRNKGNFPGRFSGRQFSNSRSEMNVSTLELGDSALYLCASSLDRENYGYTFGSGTRLTVV.

The chain links TRBV29-1 to TRBJ2-7; tentative D call: TRBD1 (5 bases). The CDR3 loop spans 12 amino acids. V lost 3 bases and J lost 9, with 15 bases in between. In germline, CDR1 is SQVTM, CDR2 ANQGSEA. CDR3 amino acids: CSVDLSGLGQYF. The CDR3 DNA sequence: TGCAGCGTTGATCTGTCAGGGCTGGGGCAGTACTTC.

The CDR3 DNA sequence: TGTGCCTGGAGTGTAAGACTAGTAACCTACAATGAGCAGTTCTTC. Its protein product is CAWSVRLVTYNEQFF. The chain combines TRBV30 with TRBJ2-1; D perhaps matches TRBD2 (6 bases). V lost 0 bases and J 2 bases, leaving 11 bases between the germline ends. The CDR3 has 15 amino acids. Germline CDR1 GTSNPN, CDR2 SVGIG (reference sequence).

The chain combines TRBV4-1 with TRBJ1-5; D might be TRBD1 (5 bases). In germline, CDR1 is MGHRA, CDR2 YSYEKL. This CDR3 region has 16 residues. V shed 4 bases and J shed 0 bases, with 13 bases lying between them. The CDR3, as DNA: TGCGCCAGCAGCCCAACACAGGCATATAGCAATCAGCCCCAGCATTTT. It specifies CASSPTQAYSNQPQHF.

This chain joins TRBV7-3 and TRBJ2-2, with D possibly matching TRBD1 (6 bases). The V end was cut by 5 bases, the J end by 6 bases, with 10 bases between. The CDR3 covers 13 residues. Per germline, CDR1 SGHTA and CDR2 FQGTGA. CDR3 bases: TGTGCCAGCAGCCGAGGGGGAGCCGGGGAGCTGTTTTTT. Encoded protein: CASSRGGAGELFF.

The chain joins TRBV4-1 to TRBJ1-5, with D hard to call. Germline V lookup: CDR1 MGHRA, CDR2 YSYEKL. The CDR3 spans 14 residues. The V end was cut by 0 bases, the J end by 12 bases, with 15 bases between. The CDR3, as DNA: TGCGCCAGCAGCCAAGATGTAGGAAGGAGGGACCAGCATTTT. Residues: CASSQDVGRRDQHF.

The chain has TRBV7-7 and TRBJ2-3; 7 bases are shared with TRBD2. CDR1 is SSHAT, CDR2 FNYEAQ, per germline (reference sequence). This CDR3 has 16 residues. V trimming: 3 bases; J trimming: 1 base; junction bases outside the gene matches: 7. DNA of the CDR3: TGTGCCAGCAGCTTGGGGGGGGTTCAAGGCACAGATACGCAGTATTTT. Its translation: CASSLGGVQGTDTQYF.